The 18 T cell receptor beta chains below come from one sample, sequenced in a study of blood T cell repertoires in COVID-19. Generated by immunoSEQ multiplex PCR, the TCRdb table keeps only in-frame clones and is missing some. The repertoire includes approximately 240,000 clones, roughly nine tenths of them detected once, and roughly 3.3% sits in the top ten. The specimen sequenced was PBMCs or T cells enriched from blood (not recorded which). Receptors were obtained from a woman aged 50 to 65 in a cohort exposed to, infected with or recovered from COVID-19 (not recorded which).

The V and J genes are TRBV24-1 and TRBJ2-2; tentatively, D is TRBD2 (5 bases). V dropped 9 bases and J dropped 0 bases, with 10 bases sitting between them. Per germline, CDR1 KGHDR and CDR2 SFDVKD. The CDR3 loop spans 14 amino acids. The CDR3 protein is CATPGIANTGELFF. CDR3 sequence (DNA): TGTGCCACCCCCGGGATAGCGAACACCGGGGAGCTGTTTTTT.

The chain recombines TRBV7-2 with TRBJ2-1; 9 positions match TRBD2. With V trimmed by 5 bases and J by 8 bases, 13 bases remained unmatched. The CDR3 loop spans 16 amino acids. CDR1 and CDR2 from the germline V gene are SGHTA and FQGNSA. CDR3 protein: CASSAFWRGGRDEQFF. Here the CDR3 DNA reads TGTGCCAGCAGCGCGTTTTGGCGGGGGGGCAGAGATGAGCAGTTCTTC.

V and J are TRBV10-2 and TRBJ1-1; a weak D match, TRBD1 (6 bases). The CDR3 has 13 residues. The germline CDR1 and CDR2 sequences are WSHSY and SAAADI. Trimming pared 6 bases from V and 2 bases from J, leaving 10 bases between. For the CDR3, the DNA is TGCGCCAGCAGAGCGGACAGCAACACTGAAGCTTTCTTT. It codes for CASRADSNTEAFF.

V and J are TRBV3-1 (or the pseudogene TRBV3-2) and TRBJ1-4, with D possibly being TRBD1 (5 bases). The V end was cut by 3 bases, the J end by 3 bases, with 11 bases between. Germline loops: CDR1 LGHDT, CDR2 YNNKEL (reference sequence). The CDR3 consists of 15 residues. This CDR3 is CASSQEGVANEKLFF. The CDR3 nucleotides read TGTGCCAGCAGCCAGGAAGGGGTCGCTAATGAAAAACTGTTTTTT.

The chain carries TRBV10-3 and TRBJ2-1, with a weak D call TRBD2 (6 bases). V dropped 8 bases and J dropped 3 bases, with 17 bases sitting between them. The CDR3 totals 15 residues. CDR1 and CDR2 from the germline V gene are ENHRY and SYGVKD. CDR3 DNA sequence: TGTGCCATCGGGGGAGATGCGGGGCACTACAATGAGCAGTTCTTC. Translation gives CAIGGDAGHYNEQFF.

The chain is built from TRBV6-5 and TRBJ1-1; 9 bases are a match to TRBD1. This CDR3 spans 15 amino acids. V lost 0 bases to trimming and J lost 8 bases; unmatched junction nucleotides: 7. Per germline, CDR1 MNHEY and CDR2 SVGAGI. Here the CDR3 reads CASSYSAGTGNEAFF. The DNA of the CDR3 is TGTGCCAGCAGTTACTCGGCCGGGACAGGGAACGAAGCTTTCTTT.

The rearrangement links TRBV6-6 to TRBJ2-3; D unresolved. CDR1 is MNHNY, CDR2 SVGAGI, per germline (reference sequence). Trimming removed 8 bases from V and 1 base from J, with 16 bases in between. The CDR3 extends over 15 amino acids. DNA for the CDR3: TGTGCCAGCGAGAAGCGACCGGGTCGCACAGATACGCAGTATTTT. Amino acids: CASEKRPGRTDTQYF.

The chain uses TRBV12-3 or TRBV12-4 and TRBJ1-6, with 8 nucleotides matching TRBD1. CDR3 length: 12 residues. V gave up 11 bases and J gave up 10 bases; unmatched junction bases: 7. The CDR3 is CASQGARSPLHF. In nucleotides, the CDR3 is TGTGCCTCCCAGGGGGCGCGGTCACCCCTCCACTTT.

J is TRBJ2-7 and V is TRBV11-1; D perhaps matches TRBD2 (6 bases). CDR3 length: 12 amino acids. Germline V lookup: CDR1 SGHAT, CDR2 FQDESV (reference sequence). Trimming shortened V by 4 bases and J by 5 bases, and 9 bases separated the two germline ends. CDR3 coding DNA: TGTGCCAGCAGCTCGGGACTCAACGAGCAGTACTTC. Translated, it gives CASSSGLNEQYF. Full variable domain (remainder filled in from reference TRBV11-1 and TRBJ2-7): EAEVAQSPRYKITEKSQAVAFWCDPISGHATLYWYRQILGQGPELLVQFQDESVVDDSQLPKDRFSAERLKGVDSTLKIQPAELGDSAMYLCASSSGLNEQYFGPGTRLTVT.

The chain joins TRBV10-1 to TRBJ2-7; a weak D match, TRBD1 (6 bases). Germline V gene sequence: CDR1 WNHNN, CDR2 SYGVQD (reference sequence). The CDR3 totals 15 residues. Trimming took 3 bases from V and 1 from J, leaving 13 bases between them. The CDR3 region is CASSDSNRASYEQYF. CDR3 nucleotide sequence: TGCGCCAGCAGTGATTCTAACAGGGCGTCCTACGAGCAGTACTTC.

J is TRBJ1-5 and V is TRBV6-5; D is unresolved. Germline V gives CDR1 MNHEY, CDR2 SVGAGI. This CDR3 is built from 14 residues. Deletions cut 6 bases from V and 5 bases from J, with 14 bases between. CDR3 coding DNA: TGTGCCAGCAGCCTCCTCGGGATTCATCAGCCCCAGCATTTT. Translating gives CASSLLGIHQPQHF.

There are a few counts of this clone. The gene calls are TRBV7-2 and TRBJ1-3, with TRBD1 matching over 7 bases. The V segment lost 1 base and the J segment 7 bases; nucleotides outside the gene matches: 10. The CDR3 loop spans 16 amino acids. Looked up from germline, CDR1 is SGHTA and CDR2 is FQGNSA. CDR3: CASSLVGGSGGNTIYF. Written as DNA, the CDR3 is TGTGCCAGCAGCTTAGTCGGGGGATCAGGGGGGAACACCATATATTTT.

The gene calls are TRBV3-1 (or the pseudogene TRBV3-2) and TRBJ2-1, with TRBD2 matching 10 bases. CDR1 is LGHDT, CDR2 YNNKEL, per germline (reference sequence). The CDR3 contains 16 residues. The V and J ends lost 4 bases and 9 bases, in that order; junction bases with no gene match: 12. This CDR3 is CASSPTRGSGGIEQFF. The CDR3 DNA is TGTGCCAGCAGCCCCACCAGGGGTAGCGGGGGGATTGAGCAGTTCTTC.

The chain uses TRBV6-5 and TRBJ1-2; 7 nucleotides align to TRBD1. CDR3 length equals 14 residues. From germline, CDR1 is MNHEY and CDR2 SVGAGI. Trimming at V came to 5 bases and at J to 4 bases, leaving 7 bases not matched to a gene. The CDR3 reads CASSPRQGSYGYTF. Here the CDR3 DNA reads TGTGCCAGCAGTCCCCGACAGGGAAGCTATGGCTACACCTTC.

The chain carries TRBV28 and TRBJ2-3; possibly TRBD1 for D (5 bases). CDR1 and CDR2 from the germline V gene are MDHEN and SYDVKM. The CDR3 covers 15 residues. The V end lost 1 base, the J end lost 6 bases, and 14 bases lay between the germline ends. The chain's CDR3 is CASSLSPRVGDTQYF. The CDR3, as DNA: TGTGCCAGCAGTTTATCTCCCAGGGTCGGGGATACGCAGTATTTT.

V gene TRBV2 combines with J gene TRBJ1-1; TRBD1 matches 7 bases. Germline V gives CDR1 SNHLY, CDR2 FYNNEI. This CDR3 contains 14 residues. Trimming removed 9 bases from V and 2 bases from J; junction bases left unmatched: 9. CDR3 residues: CARTLNRGNTEAFF. The CDR3 bases are TGTGCCAGGACTCTTAACAGGGGAAACACTGAAGCTTTCTTT.

This clone appeared once. CDR3 nucleotide sequence: TGTGCCAGCACCAAAGTCACGGGATACTCTGGAAACACCATATATTTT. This translates into CASTKVTGYSGNTIYF. V gene TRBV3-1 (or the pseudogene TRBV3-2) combines with J gene TRBJ1-3; no clear D. The germline V and J ends were trimmed by 7 bases and 0 bases, with 16 bases remaining between them. The CDR3 has 16 residues. CDR1 is LGHDT and CDR2 is YNNKEL in the germline V gene (reference sequence).

V and J are TRBV5-6 and TRBJ1-6; D is perhaps TRBD1 (5 bases). CDR1 and CDR2 (germline): SGHDT, YYEEEE. V lost 4 bases and J lost 7, with 15 bases in between. This CDR3 spans 15 amino acids. CDR3 DNA: TGTGCCAGCAGCCGATCGGGTCAGGGAAATTCACCCCTCCACTTT. Amino acid sequence: CASSRSGQGNSPLHF.